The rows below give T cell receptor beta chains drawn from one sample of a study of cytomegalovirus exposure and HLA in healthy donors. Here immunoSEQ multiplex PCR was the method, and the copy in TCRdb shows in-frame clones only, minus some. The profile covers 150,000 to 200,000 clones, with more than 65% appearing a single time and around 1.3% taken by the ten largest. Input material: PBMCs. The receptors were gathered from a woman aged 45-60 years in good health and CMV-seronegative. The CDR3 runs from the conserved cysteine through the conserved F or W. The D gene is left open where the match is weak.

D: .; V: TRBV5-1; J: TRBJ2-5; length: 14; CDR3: CASSLVLTQETQYF
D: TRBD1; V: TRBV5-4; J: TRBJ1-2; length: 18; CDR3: CASSLGDRGPLNNYGYTF
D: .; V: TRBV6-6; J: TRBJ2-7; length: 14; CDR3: CASSSMDSTYEQYF
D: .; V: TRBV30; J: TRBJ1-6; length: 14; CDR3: CAWSEGAGNSPLHF
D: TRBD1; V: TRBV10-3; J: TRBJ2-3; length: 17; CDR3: CAISESRRTGRTDTQYF
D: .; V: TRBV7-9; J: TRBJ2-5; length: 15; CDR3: CASSLSPIIQETQYF
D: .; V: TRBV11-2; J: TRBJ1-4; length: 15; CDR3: CASSLAGTGGEKLFF
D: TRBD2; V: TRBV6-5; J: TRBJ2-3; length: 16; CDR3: CASIYGGGSRADTQYF
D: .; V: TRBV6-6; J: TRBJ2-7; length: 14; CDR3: CASSSQGSSYEQYF
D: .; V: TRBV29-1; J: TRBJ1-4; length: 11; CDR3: CSVELNEKLFF
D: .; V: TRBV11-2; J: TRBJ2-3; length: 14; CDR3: CASSLILASDTQYF
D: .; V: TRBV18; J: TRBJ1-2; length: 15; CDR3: CASSPVTDLNYGYTF
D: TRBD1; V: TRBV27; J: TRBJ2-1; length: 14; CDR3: CASSLQTGYNEQFF
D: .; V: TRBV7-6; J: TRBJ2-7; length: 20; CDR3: CASSPRGVVRDTQSSYEQYF
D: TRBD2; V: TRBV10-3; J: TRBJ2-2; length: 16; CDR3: CAISDRAGGLPGELFF
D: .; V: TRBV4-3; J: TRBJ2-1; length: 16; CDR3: CASSPGGRGLGNEQFF
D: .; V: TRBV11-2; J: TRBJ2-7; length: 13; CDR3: CASGLGPSYEQYF
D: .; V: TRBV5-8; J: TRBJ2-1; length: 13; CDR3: CASSPASVDEQFF
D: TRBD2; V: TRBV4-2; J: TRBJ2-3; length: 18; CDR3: CASSSTGTSEGGTDTQYF
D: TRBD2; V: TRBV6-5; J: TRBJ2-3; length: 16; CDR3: CASSSSGGAGLDTQYF
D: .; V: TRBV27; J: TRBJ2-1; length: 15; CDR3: CASSSRTDLYNEQFF
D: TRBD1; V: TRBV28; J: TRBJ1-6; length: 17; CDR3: CASSFHMAGGGYSPLHF
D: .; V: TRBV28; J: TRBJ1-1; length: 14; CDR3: CASSPLTGSTEAFF
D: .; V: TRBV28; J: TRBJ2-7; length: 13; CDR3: CASSRTPSYEQYF
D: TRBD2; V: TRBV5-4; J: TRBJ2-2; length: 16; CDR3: CASRSSSGTGTGELFF
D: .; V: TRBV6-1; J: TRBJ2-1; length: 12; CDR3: CASSDLLSEQFF
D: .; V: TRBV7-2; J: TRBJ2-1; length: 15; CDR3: CASSFTTSSYNEQFF
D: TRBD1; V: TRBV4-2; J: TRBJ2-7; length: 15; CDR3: CASSQEGTEAYEQYF
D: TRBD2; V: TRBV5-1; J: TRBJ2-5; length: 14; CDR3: CASSFSGSEETQYF
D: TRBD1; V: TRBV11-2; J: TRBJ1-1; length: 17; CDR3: CASSLRRDRGQGTEAFF
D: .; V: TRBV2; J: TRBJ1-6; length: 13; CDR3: CASIGQINSPLHF
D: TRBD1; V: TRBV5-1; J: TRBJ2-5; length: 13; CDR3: CASSRGTEETQYF